The 27 T cell receptor beta chains below were found in one sample sequenced in a study of CD8 T cells in Susac syndrome. cDNA came from roughly 0.53 to 1 ug RNA primed by random hexamers. TCRdb passed the immunoSEQ multiplex PCR reads through MiXCR, listing each CDR3 protein once. Of roughly 150,000 distinct CDR3 sequences in the sample, approximately 94% were seen once. The sequenced sample consisted of CD4+ T cells from PBMCs. The receptors stem from a human donor with Susac syndrome.

The chain uses TRBV3-1 and TRBJ2-7; D remains ambiguous. Germline V gene lookup returns CDR1 LGHDT and CDR2 YNNKEL (reference sequence). V shed 1 base and J shed 2 bases, with 12 bases lying between them. The CDR3 covers 15 residues. CDR3 loop: CASSQAPDVTYEQYF. Here the CDR3 DNA reads TGTGCCAGCAGCCAAGCTCCGGACGTAACCTACGAGCAGTACTTC.

J is TRBJ1-1 and V is TRBV19; D might be TRBD1 (6 bases). This CDR3 is 15 amino acids long. Per germline, CDR1 LNHDA and CDR2 SQIVND (reference sequence). The V end lost 1 base, the J end lost 0 bases, and 9 bases lay between the germline ends. CDR3 amino acids: CASSIGGPMNTEAFF. CDR3 nucleotide sequence: TGTGCCAGTAGTATAGGGGGGCCCATGAACACTGAAGCTTTCTTT.

The rearrangement links TRBV25-1 to TRBJ2-6, with TRBD2 identical over 11 bases. Germline V gene lookup returns CDR1 MGHDK and CDR2 SYGVNS. V was pared by 3 bases and J by 2 bases, with 3 bases of the junction left unmatched. The CDR3 sequence is 17 residues long. The DNA for the CDR3 is TGTGCCAGCAGTGACTATAGCGGGAGGGCTGGGGCCAACGTCCTGACTTTC. Its translation: CASSDYSGRAGANVLTF. Together with reference TRBV25-1 and TRBJ2-6, the CDR3 gives the full variable domain: EADIYQTPRYLVIGTGKKITLECSQTMGHDKMYWYQQDPGMELHLIHYSYGVNSTEKGDLSSESTVSRIRTEHFPLTLESARPSHTSQYLCASSDYSGRAGANVLTFGAGSRLTVL.

The chain recombines TRBV15 with TRBJ2-7; 8 bases match TRBD1. Per germline, CDR1 LNHNV and CDR2 YYDKDF (reference sequence). The CDR3 sequence is 14 residues long. V lost 0 bases and J lost 2; bases outside the gene matches: 0. CDR3 sequence reads: CATSRETGAYEQYF. As DNA, the CDR3 is TGTGCCACCAGCAGAGAGACAGGGGCCTACGAGCAGTACTTC.

This chain joins TRBV5-1 and TRBJ2-7; 12 positions match TRBD2. Germline lookup yields CDR1 SGHRS and CDR2 YFSETQ. Trimming at V came to 0 bases and at J to 3 bases, leaving 4 bases not matched to a gene. This CDR3 spans 16 amino acids. The DNA for the CDR3 is TGCGCCAGCAGCTTGGGACTAGCGGGAGAGATCTACGAGCAGTACTTC. This codes for CASSLGLAGEIYEQYF.

The chain links TRBV5-4 to TRBJ2-1; D call uncertain. This CDR3 is 16 amino acids long. Per the germline V gene, CDR1 is SGHNT and CDR2 is YYREEE (reference sequence). V shed 0 bases and J shed 6 bases, with 16 bases lying between them. CDR3 protein: CASSLEVLAAGNEQFF. CDR3 in DNA: TGTGCCAGCAGCTTGGAAGTATTGGCCGCAGGCAATGAGCAGTTCTTC.

The gene calls are TRBV3-1 and TRBJ2-3; a possible D gene is TRBD1 (6 bases). The CDR3 consists of 13 residues. Trimming shortened V by 5 bases and J by 6 bases, and 12 bases separated the two germline ends. CDR1 and CDR2 (germline): LGHDT, YNNKEL (reference sequence). The CDR3 nucleotides are TGTGCCAGCAGCGTCAGGGGTGCGGATACGCAGTATTTT. Its translation is CASSVRGADTQYF.

V and J are TRBV4-2 and TRBJ2-5; D remains ambiguous. CDR3 length equals 15 residues. Trimming left V 0 bases short and J 2 bases short, with 10 bases between. Germline CDR1 is LGHNA and CDR2 is YNFKEQ. The CDR3 loop reads CASSQDPLGQETQYF. DNA of the CDR3: TGTGCCAGCAGCCAAGATCCCTTGGGGCAAGAGACCCAGTACTTC.

This chain uses TRBV6-1 with TRBJ2-1; D tentatively fits TRBD1 or TRBD2 (5 bases each). V was shortened by 1 base and J by 15 bases, with 19 bases between the two germline ends. Germline V lookup: CDR1 MNHNS, CDR2 SASEGT. The CDR3 is made up of 14 amino acids. The CDR3 is CASSEVDGTSSVFF. CDR3 coding DNA: TGTGCCAGCAGTGAAGTTGATGGGACCTCGAGCGTGTTCTTC.

The chain couples TRBV20-1 to TRBJ2-1, with TRBD2 matching 9 bases. CDR3 length equals 13 residues. Germline V gives CDR1 DFQATT, CDR2 SNEGSKA (reference sequence). The junction had 5 bases not matched to a gene; V was cut back by 6 bases and J by 5 bases. CDR3 sequence reads: CSAHSGRHNEQFF. In DNA, the CDR3 is TGCAGTGCCCACAGCGGGAGGCACAATGAGCAGTTCTTC.

This chain connects TRBV20-1 to TRBJ2-7; D is perhaps TRBD1 (5 bases). In germline, CDR1 is DFQATT, CDR2 SNEGSKA (reference sequence). V lost 3 bases and J 5 bases, leaving 17 bases between the germline ends. The CDR3 is 14 amino acids. CDR3 protein: CSASRPGYSDEQYF. CDR3 DNA: TGCAGTGCTAGCCGACCAGGGTACTCGGACGAGCAGTACTTC.

The chain joins TRBV4-2 to TRBJ2-5; 16 positions match TRBD2. Germline assignment: CDR1 LGHNA and CDR2 YNFKEQ. This CDR3 comprises 18 residues. Trimming cost V 4 bases and J 4 bases; bases outside gene matches: 9. CDR3 protein: CASSPGTSGGAGAETQYF. The CDR3 nucleotides read TGTGCCAGCAGCCCCGGGACTAGCGGGGGGGCAGGGGCAGAGACCCAGTACTTC.

This clonotype has a single count. The chain has TRBV4-1 and TRBJ2-3; 11 bases line up with TRBD2. The germline V gene has CDR1 MGHRA and CDR2 YSYEKL. After removal of 0 bases from V and 2 bases from J, the junction contained 10 bases not matched to a gene. This CDR3 comprises 19 residues. CDR3 region: CASSQDQLGGLAVTDTQYF. For the CDR3, the DNA is TGCGCCAGCAGCCAAGACCAGCTTGGGGGACTAGCGGTCACAGATACGCAGTATTTT.

The chain joins TRBV7-9 to TRBJ2-2, with D perhaps matching TRBD1 (6 bases). Germline values: CDR1 SEHNR, CDR2 FQNEAQ (reference sequence). The V end was cut by 5 bases, the J end by 5 bases, with 18 bases between. The CDR3 runs 16 residues. This CDR3 is CASSKDRLTGTGELFF. In DNA, the CDR3 is TGTGCCAGCAGCAAGGACAGATTGACGGGGACCGGGGAGCTGTTTTTT.

The rearrangement joins TRBV19 to TRBJ2-2; a weak D match, TRBD2 (5 bases). CDR3 length: 17 residues. The germline V and J ends were trimmed by 3 bases and 6 bases, with 20 bases remaining between them. The V gene's germline CDR1 is LNHDA and CDR2 SQIVND (reference sequence). CDR3 in amino acids: CASSMGSRPRGAGELFF. The CDR3 DNA sequence: TGTGCCAGTAGTATGGGAAGCCGACCTCGGGGAGCCGGGGAGCTGTTTTTT.

This chain connects TRBV6-6 to TRBJ2-5; 9 bases line up with TRBD1. Per the germline V gene, CDR1 is MNHNY and CDR2 is SVGAGI (reference sequence). The CDR3 runs to 16 residues. V trimming: 0 bases; J trimming: 4 bases; junction bases outside the gene matches: 6. CDR3 sequence reads: CASSYSLGQGGETQYF. As DNA, the CDR3 is TGTGCCAGCAGTTACTCGCTGGGACAGGGCGGAGAGACCCAGTACTTC.

V usage is TRBV20-1 and J usage is TRBJ1-5; 9 bases agree with TRBD1. With V trimmed by 2 bases and J by 4 bases, 9 bases remained unmatched. Per the germline V gene, CDR1 is DFQATT and CDR2 is SNEGSKA (reference sequence). This CDR3 is built from 16 residues. This CDR3 is CSARRTGTGRNQPQHF. CDR3 DNA sequence: TGCAGTGCTAGACGTACCGGGACAGGGAGGAATCAGCCCCAGCATTTT.

V is TRBV20-1 and J is TRBJ1-2; 8 bases match TRBD1. The V gene end was trimmed by 5 bases and the J gene end by 8 bases; junction bases not matched to a gene: 7. Germline V CDR1 and CDR2: DFQATT, SNEGSKA (reference sequence). The CDR3 is made up of 12 amino acids. CDR3 nucleotides: TGCAGTGCTTCGGACAGGGCGGGCGGCTACACCTTC. This gives the protein CSASDRAGGYTF.

This clonotype was seen once. The chain couples TRBV6-5 to TRBJ1-2, with unresolved D. The CDR3 has 13 amino acids. Trimming removed 0 bases at V and 6 bases at J, with 8 bases between. Germline V lookup: CDR1 MNHEY, CDR2 SVGAGI. The CDR3 sequence: CASSYSLRDGYTF. The CDR3, as DNA: TGTGCCAGCAGTTACTCTTTAAGGGATGGCTACACCTTC.

The rearrangement uses TRBV5-1 and TRBJ2-7; D possibly corresponds to TRBD1 (5 bases). Germline V gene data show CDR1 as SGHRS and CDR2 as YFSETQ. The CDR3 covers 14 residues. V lost 6 bases, J lost 7 bases, and 20 bases lay in between. The CDR3 reads CASTPDPGSGEQYF. The CDR3 DNA is TGCGCCAGCACCCCGGATCCGGGTTCAGGGGAGCAGTACTTC.

The chain has TRBV20-1 and TRBJ1-2; weak D call: TRBD1 (5 bases). The CDR3 consists of 12 residues. Germline loops: CDR1 DFQATT, CDR2 SNEGSKA (reference sequence). V lost 7 bases to trimming and J lost 3 bases, with 12 bases between them. The CDR3 DNA reads as TGCAGTGTGGCGAGGGGTGACTATGGCTACACCTTC. Residues: CSVARGDYGYTF.

The chain carries TRBV3-1 and TRBJ1-2, with TRBD1 as a possible D gene (6 bases). This CDR3 contains 14 residues. Germline CDR1 and CDR2: LGHDT and YNNKEL (reference sequence). Trimming removed 4 bases at V and 4 bases at J, with 13 bases between. The CDR3 sequence: CASSPVQGSYGYTF. The DNA of the CDR3 is TGTGCCAGCAGCCCCGTACAGGGATCCTATGGCTACACCTTC.

The J gene is TRBJ1-2, the V gene TRBV29-1, with D hard to call. CDR3 length: 12 residues. V lost 3 bases to trimming and J lost 8 bases, with 13 bases between them. Germline lookup yields CDR1 SQVTM and CDR2 ANQGSEA. The CDR3 DNA reads TGCAGCGTTGAGGGCGGTCCTGGGGGCTACACCTTC. It translates to CSVEGGPGGYTF.

This sequence joins TRBV3-1 and TRBJ2-5; D gene uncertain. Trimming took 3 bases from V and 2 from J, leaving 19 bases between them. The CDR3 is made up of 17 amino acids. The germline V gene encodes CDR1 LGHDT and CDR2 YNNKEL (reference sequence). The CDR3 loop reads CASSQTPFRLYQETQYF. Written as DNA, the CDR3 is TGTGCCAGCAGCCAGACTCCCTTTAGATTATATCAAGAGACCCAGTACTTC.

This chain uses TRBV5-6 with TRBJ2-1; D is unresolved. The germline V gene encodes CDR1 SGHDT and CDR2 YYEEEE. The ends were cut back, 4 bases at V and 6 bases at J, with 11 bases in the middle. The CDR3 totals 13 residues. DNA for the CDR3: TGTGCCAGCAGCATCTCACCCCCCAATGAGCAGTTCTTC. Encoded protein: CASSISPPNEQFF.

J is TRBJ2-5 and V is TRBV7-7; the D call may be TRBD1 or TRBD2 (5 bases each). V shed 5 bases and J shed 1 base, with 11 bases lying between them. There are 14 residues in the CDR3. Germline V gene data show CDR1 as SSHAT and CDR2 as FNYEAQ (reference sequence). The CDR3 spells CASSPTGAQETQYF. The CDR3 DNA reads as TGTGCCAGCAGCCCCACCGGGGCCCAAGAGACCCAGTACTTC.

The V call is TRBV5-6, the J call TRBJ2-5, with 16 bases identical to TRBD2. This CDR3 region has 15 residues. CDR1 and CDR2 from the germline V gene are SGHDT and YYEEEE. Unmatched junction bases numbered 3, after V lost 4 bases and J lost 6 bases. In nucleotides, the CDR3 is TGTGCCAGCAGCCCGGGACTAGCGGGAGGGCAGACCCAGTACTTC. This gives the protein CASSPGLAGGQTQYF.